This T cell receptor (beta chain) was found in a study of T cells in Graves' hyperthyroidism and ophthalmopathy. About the research overall: Peripheral blood was taken when the disease was first diagnosed, before any treatment began.

TCR beta CDR3 region amplification was performed from RNA transcripts. The HTBI primer set drove a first-round RT-PCR of the TCR CDR3. TCRdb reprocessed the multiplex PCR reads via MiXCR and lists one record per CDR3 protein. The sample has about 420,000 distinct CDR3 sequences, about 15% seen once; the top ten hold approximately 14%. This clonotype has more than one count but fewer than ten. V was cut by 5 bases and J by 0 bases, with 15 bases left in between. The CDR3 is 16 residues long. Germline CDR1 MRHNA, CDR2 SNTAGT. Calling Graves' hyperthyroidism stable meant ophthalmopathy did not progress within 18 months. Patients with uncontrolled infections, other autoimmune diseases, pregnancy or lactation were excluded.

The source material was blood. The clonotype comes from a woman younger than 30 with Graves' hyperthyroidism. V usage is TRBV6-4 and J usage is TRBJ2-3, with D perhaps TRBD2 (5 bases). CDR3: CASSPSRDGSTDTQYF. In DNA, the CDR3 is TGTGCCAGCAGTCCCTCGAGGGATGGGAGCACAGATACGCAGTATTTT.